This TCR beta chain was observed in a study of T cell changes during pregnancy in multiple sclerosis. Generated by immunoSEQ multiplex PCR, the TCRdb table keeps only in-frame clones and is missing some. This sample yields about 40,000 clones, of which 80% to 95% are seen a single time; around 0.45% belongs to the top ten. Germline CDR1 is SQVTM and CDR2 is ANQGSEA. V gave up 7 bases and J gave up 5 bases; unmatched junction bases: 7. There are 13 residues in the CDR3. This TCR was recovered from a female donor with multiple sclerosis, enrolled in a pregnancy study. The input for sequencing was CD4+ T cells from peripheral blood mononuclear cells, taken in the third trimester of pregnancy. V is TRBV29-1 and J is TRBJ2-7, with TRBD2 identical over 11 bases. The chain's CDR3 is CSAILAGVHEQYF. CDR3 coding DNA: TGCAGCGCTATACTAGCGGGAGTCCACGAGCAGTACTTC.